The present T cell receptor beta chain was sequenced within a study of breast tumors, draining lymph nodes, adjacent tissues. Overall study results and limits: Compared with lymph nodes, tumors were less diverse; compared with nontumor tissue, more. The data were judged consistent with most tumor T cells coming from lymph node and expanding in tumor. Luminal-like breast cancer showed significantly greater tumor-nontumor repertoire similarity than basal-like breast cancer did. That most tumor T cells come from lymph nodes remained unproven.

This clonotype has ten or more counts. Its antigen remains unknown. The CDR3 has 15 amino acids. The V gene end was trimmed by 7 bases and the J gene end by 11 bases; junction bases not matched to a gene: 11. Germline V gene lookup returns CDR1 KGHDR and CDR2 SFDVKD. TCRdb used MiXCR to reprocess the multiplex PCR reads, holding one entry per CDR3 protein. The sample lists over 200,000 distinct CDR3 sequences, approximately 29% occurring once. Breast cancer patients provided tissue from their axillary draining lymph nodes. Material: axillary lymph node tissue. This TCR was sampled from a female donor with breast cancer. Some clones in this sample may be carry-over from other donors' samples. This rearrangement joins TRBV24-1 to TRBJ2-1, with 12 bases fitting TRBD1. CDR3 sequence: CATSVSGTGGYKQFF. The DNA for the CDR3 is TGTGCCACCAGCGTCTCCGGGACAGGGGGCTATAAGCAGTTCTTC.